This T cell receptor (beta chain) was recovered during a study of shared clonotypes between healthy human individuals. Assay used: immunoSEQ multiplex PCR; TCRdb lists only in-frame clones, some missing. There are 2 million to 2.5 million clones in the sample; almost 96% occur only once, and about 0.13% lies in the top ten. Nashville, Tennessee was home to all donors, who were Caucasian adults. The CDR3 loop spans 14 amino acids. Trimming stripped 3 bases from V and 6 bases from J, with 11 bases between. Germline values: CDR1 KGHSH, CDR2 LQKENI. Remarks on this clone: Its specificity is unknown. Additional DNA sequences in this sample encode the identical CDR3.

General study results and limits: Against clonotypes common to all four donors, non-shared ones had lower generation probabilities.

The sample consisted of naive CD4+ T cells sorted from blood. Indicated subset: CD45RA+ positively selected. This TCR came from a man younger than 30 in good health. The chain recombines TRBV18 with TRBJ1-4, with D hard to call. CDR3 protein: CASSPRAGDEKLFF. The DNA of the CDR3 is TGTGCCAGCTCACCCCGGGCAGGAGATGAAAAACTGTTTTTT.